These 30 T cell receptor beta chains originate from one sample sequenced in a study of a mutant IDH1 vaccine in newly diagnosed glioma. The protocol was immunoSEQ multiplex PCR, while the TCRdb copy is restricted to in-frame clones and leaves out a portion. This sample carries about 83,000 clones, roughly 90% of them seen once, and the ten largest clones take roughly 0.6%. The time point denotes: week 5, during vaccination. The study gave 300 ug of mutant IDH1 20-mer peptide per vaccine dose, with topical imiquimod. No antigen has been identified for these receptors. This specimen consisted of PBMCs, obtained from a glioma patient whose treatment included an IDH1 peptide vaccine. The receptor set was obtained from a woman aged 50 to 60 with glioma.

The chain links TRBV6-6 to TRBJ2-3; no clear D gene. The CDR3 runs to 13 residues. V gave up 0 bases and J gave up 8 bases, with 9 bases separating them. The germline CDR1 and CDR2 sequences are MNHNY and SVGAGI (reference sequence). The CDR3 bases are TGTGCCAGCAGTTACTCGTGGGATGGTACGCAGTATTTT. Protein product: CASSYSWDGTQYF.

The chain recombines TRBV28 with TRBJ2-3; 12 nucleotides line up with TRBD2. Losses at the gene ends were 7 bases for V and 5 bases for J; bases not matched to a gene: 10. The germline V gene encodes CDR1 MDHEN and CDR2 SYDVKM. This CDR3 spans 16 amino acids. DNA of the CDR3: TGTGCCAGCATCTCAAGGACTAGCGGGATTGTAGATACGCAGTATTTT. Translated, it gives CASISRTSGIVDTQYF.

This chain joins TRBV6-5 and TRBJ2-5; D is uncertain. V shed 10 bases and J shed 0 bases, with 15 bases lying between them. The CDR3 loop spans 14 amino acids. Germline V lookup: CDR1 MNHEY, CDR2 SVGAGI. The CDR3 nucleotides are TGTGCCACCCTGATGGTCCCCAACCAAGAGACCCAGTACTTC. Protein sequence: CATLMVPNQETQYF.

The chain combines TRBV28 with TRBJ1-3, with 10 bases matching TRBD1. Germline V gene data show CDR1 as MDHEN and CDR2 as SYDVKM. The length of the CDR3 is 15 residues. J gave up 4 bases and V 5 bases, and 5 bases lay outside the gene matches. The CDR3 is CASSLRGQGGNTIYF. CDR3 DNA: TGTGCCAGCAGTCTCCGGGGACAGGGGGGAAACACCATATATTTT.

The V call is TRBV4-1, the J call TRBJ2-7; D perhaps matches TRBD1 (5 bases). Germline V CDR1 and CDR2: MGHRA, YSYEKL. Trimming removed 0 bases from V and 5 bases from J, with 17 bases in between. The CDR3 loop spans 16 amino acids. DNA of the CDR3: TGCGCCAGCAGCCAAGACCTAGACAGACTCCGCCACGAGCAGTACTTC. Residues: CASSQDLDRLRHEQYF.

The chain links TRBV10-2 to TRBJ2-2; D unclear. The germline gives CDR1 WSHSY, CDR2 SAAADI. V was trimmed by 5 bases and J by 4 bases, leaving 17 bases between them. This CDR3 comprises 16 residues. The CDR3 region is CASSPDAGSVTGELFF. Here the CDR3 DNA reads TGCGCCAGCAGTCCGGATGCCGGGTCCGTCACCGGGGAGCTGTTTTTT.

The V call is TRBV7-2, the J call TRBJ2-5; maybe TRBD2 (5 bases). Germline CDR1 reads SGHTA; CDR2 reads FQGNSA. V lost 1 base and J 5 bases, leaving 5 bases between the germline ends. The CDR3 totals 12 residues. CDR3 region: CASSLVAETQYF. CDR3 bases: TGTGCCAGCAGCTTAGTAGCGGAGACCCAGTACTTC.

This clone was picked up one time. The chain links TRBV10-2 to TRBJ2-7; 10 nucleotides agree with TRBD2. The germline V gene encodes CDR1 WSHSY and CDR2 SAAADI. CDR3 length: 13 residues. V shed 3 bases, J shed 7 bases, and the junction held 3 bases outside the gene matches. The CDR3 nucleotides read TGCGCCAGCAGTGATGGTAGCGGGAGGGAGCAGTACTTC. It encodes CASSDGSGREQYF.

V usage is TRBV7-2 and J usage is TRBJ2-7; no firm D call. The V end lost 5 bases, the J end lost 1 base, and 15 bases lay between the germline ends. Germline V CDR1 and CDR2: SGHTA, FQGNSA. This CDR3 has 15 residues. The CDR3 bases are TGTGCCAGCAGCCAGTTCAGCGATTCTTCCTACGAGCAGTACTTC. Its translation: CASSQFSDSSYEQYF.

This clone was seen a handful of times. The chain combines TRBV30 with TRBJ1-5, with D perhaps matching TRBD1 (5 bases). Germline V gene lookup returns CDR1 GTSNPN and CDR2 SVGIG (reference sequence). This CDR3 is built from 16 residues. The V and J ends lost 0 bases and 0 bases respectively, with 12 bases between them. The CDR3 sequence is CAWSVRGEFSNQPQHF. CDR3 coding DNA: TGTGCCTGGAGTGTACGGGGCGAATTTAGCAATCAGCCCCAGCATTTT.

The chain joins TRBV29-1 to TRBJ2-7, with D tentatively TRBD1 or TRBD2 (5 bases each). This CDR3 has 12 residues. Between the trimmed V and J ends, which lost 4 bases and 3 bases, there was a span of 10 bases. Germline loops: CDR1 SQVTM, CDR2 ANQGSEA. As DNA, the CDR3 is TGCAGCGTTGCCCAGGGAGTCTACGAGCAGTACTTC. This gives the protein CSVAQGVYEQYF.

V gene TRBV4-1 combines with J gene TRBJ1-2; no firm D call. The V end lost 6 bases, the J end lost 0 bases, and 11 bases lay between the germline ends. CDR1 and CDR2 (germline): MGHRA, YSYEKL. The CDR3 is 14 residues long. CDR3 amino acids: CASRGTLANYGYTF. The CDR3 DNA reads as TGCGCCAGCAGGGGCACCTTAGCTAACTATGGCTACACCTTC.

This chain joins TRBV5-1 and TRBJ2-5; possible D gene TRBD2, 6 bases. This CDR3 has 14 residues. The ends were cut back, 6 bases at V and 2 bases at J, with 14 bases in the middle. Germline V gene data show CDR1 as SGHRS and CDR2 as YFSETQ. The CDR3 loop reads CASTPFAGQETQYF. The CDR3 nucleotides are TGCGCCAGCACCCCCTTTGCGGGACAAGAGACCCAGTACTTC.

The chain employs TRBV30 and TRBJ2-3; 8 bases map to TRBD2. The CDR3 is 17 amino acids. With 0 bases clipped from V and 1 base from J, the junction kept 9 bases outside the gene matches. The germline CDR1 and CDR2 sequences are GTSNPN and SVGIG (reference sequence). The CDR3: CAWSVLRTSRGTDTQYF. CDR3 coding DNA: TGTGCCTGGAGTGTACTCAGGACTAGCCGGGGCACAGATACGCAGTATTTT.

The gene calls are TRBV6-5 and TRBJ1-4; tentatively, D is TRBD1 (6 bases). This CDR3 region has 14 residues. V shed 2 bases and J shed 6 bases, with 10 bases lying between them. In germline, CDR1 is MNHEY, CDR2 SVGAGI. CDR3 nucleotides: TGTGCCAGCAGTTACGGCCAGGGGTATGAAAAACTGTTTTTT. Translating gives CASSYGQGYEKLFF.

The V call is TRBV27, the J call TRBJ2-3; TRBD1 might be the D (6 bases). The CDR3 is made up of 14 amino acids. Per the germline V gene, CDR1 is MNHEY and CDR2 is SMNVEV (reference sequence). With 7 bases removed from V and 5 bases from J, the gap between germline ends came to 16 bases. CDR3 DNA: TGTGCCAGCACTGCCTCAGGGGTTTTAGATACGCAGTATTTT. Amino acid sequence: CASTASGVLDTQYF.

This clone has a single count. The chain links TRBV2 to TRBJ2-7; perhaps TRBD2 as D (5 bases). This CDR3 spans 11 amino acids. Germline CDR1 is SNHLY and CDR2 is FYNNEI. The V gene lost 6 bases and the J gene lost 9 bases, with 12 bases spanning the gap. The CDR3, as DNA: TGTGCCAGCAGCCTTCGAGAGGGGCAGTACTTC. Translated: CASSLREGQYF.

The chain is built from TRBV28 and TRBJ1-2; D not resolved. Germline assignment: CDR1 MDHEN and CDR2 SYDVKM. V dropped 2 bases and J dropped 4 bases, with 14 bases sitting between them. The CDR3 spans 15 residues. The CDR3 reads CASSLGGRLGYGYTF. The CDR3 DNA is TGTGCCAGCAGTTTAGGCGGGCGTTTGGGCTATGGCTACACCTTC.

The chain uses TRBV4-2 and TRBJ1-5; D is unclear. Deletions cut 1 base from V and 6 bases from J, with 10 bases between. In germline, CDR1 is LGHNA, CDR2 YNFKEQ. This CDR3 region has 14 residues. CDR3 in DNA: TGTGCCAGCAGCCAAGGGAGGGTTCCTCAGCCCCAGCATTTT. It is translated as CASSQGRVPQPQHF.

This chain connects TRBV4-1 to TRBJ1-5, with a weak D call TRBD1 (6 bases). The germline V gene encodes CDR1 MGHRA and CDR2 YSYEKL. There are 15 residues in the CDR3. V was pared by 8 bases and J by 4 bases, with 18 bases between. The CDR3 DNA follows: TGCGCCAGCTCTGGGGGAGGGGGTGGTAATCAGCCCCAGCATTTT. Translating gives CASSGGGGGNQPQHF.

The chain joins TRBV28 to TRBJ1-2; TRBD1 agrees at 9 bases. Losses at the gene ends were 7 bases for V and 7 bases for J; bases not matched to a gene: 10. Germline assignment: CDR1 MDHEN and CDR2 SYDVKM. The CDR3 is made up of 14 amino acids. Here the CDR3 reads CASIPTGGSFGYTF. The CDR3 nucleotides are TGTGCCAGCATCCCGACAGGGGGTAGTTTTGGCTACACCTTC.

The rearrangement joins TRBV7-6 to TRBJ2-3; possible D gene TRBD2, 5 bases. Germline CDR1 reads SGHVS; CDR2 reads FNYEAQ. V was shortened by 1 base and J by 3 bases, with 17 bases between the two germline ends. This CDR3 region has 17 residues. CDR3 DNA: TGTGCCAGCAGCTTAGAACGCTCCTTTGAGGGAACAGATACGCAGTATTTT. This codes for CASSLERSFEGTDTQYF.

The rearrangement uses TRBV2 and TRBJ2-7; TRBD1 is a possible D gene (6 bases). V dropped 5 bases and J dropped 2 bases, with 13 bases sitting between them. Germline CDR1 is SNHLY and CDR2 is FYNNEI. CDR3 length equals 14 residues. CDR3: CASSSSGTTYEQYF. The CDR3 nucleotides are TGTGCCAGCAGTTCATCCGGGACAACCTACGAGCAGTACTTC.

The J gene is TRBJ2-5, the V gene TRBV29-1; 7 nucleotides line up with TRBD1. There are 13 residues in the CDR3. CDR1 and CDR2 (germline): SQVTM, ANQGSEA. V shed 5 bases and J 4 bases; nucleotides not matched to a gene: 7. The CDR3, as DNA: TGCAGCGTTTCCGGACAGGTAGGAGAGACCCAGTACTTC. Amino acids: CSVSGQVGETQYF.

This chain uses TRBV7-2 with TRBJ2-1; D is unresolved. Germline CDR1 and CDR2: SGHTA and FQGNSA. Trimming cost V 5 bases and J 0 bases, with 11 bases left between them. The CDR3 length is 15 residues. The CDR3 region is CASSAGVDSYNEQFF. CDR3 coding DNA: TGTGCCAGCAGCGCAGGAGTTGACTCCTACAATGAGCAGTTCTTC.

The chain has TRBV4-1 and TRBJ2-1, with 10 nucleotides matching TRBD2. Germline V gives CDR1 MGHRA, CDR2 YSYEKL. Trimming took 4 bases from V and 5 from J; bases not matched to a gene: 17. The CDR3 spans 19 residues. As DNA, the CDR3 is TGCGCCAGCAGCCCAACTCGGACTAGCGGACAACCCTTCGACAATGAGCAGTTCTTC. Encoded protein: CASSPTRTSGQPFDNEQFF.

The rearrangement uses TRBV28 and TRBJ2-7, with D tentatively TRBD2 (5 bases). With 6 bases removed from V and 3 bases from J, the gap between germline ends came to 12 bases. Per germline, CDR1 MDHEN and CDR2 SYDVKM. CDR3 length: 13 residues. CDR3 bases: TGTGCCAGCAGCGTGGGGAGCGACTACGAGCAGTACTTC. Translation: CASSVGSDYEQYF.

Notes on this clone: A junction end diverges from the germline sequence, so it may reflect a read error. Other DNA sequences in this specimen translate into the identical CDR3. The V gene is TRBV6-1, the J gene TRBJ2-2; 9 positions match TRBD2. Germline CDR1 MNHNS, CDR2 SASEGT. The CDR3 extends over 15 amino acids. CDR3 sequence (DNA): TGCGCCAGCAATGGAGCGGGAGGTAACACCGGGGAGCTGTTTTTT. It codes for CASNGAGGNTGELFF.

V and J are TRBV7-8 and TRBJ1-5; 8 positions match TRBD1. Germline lookup yields CDR1 SGHVS and CDR2 FQNEAQ. V shed 2 bases and J 6 bases; nucleotides not matched to a gene: 9. This CDR3 region has 16 residues. CDR3 DNA sequence: TGTGCCAGCAGCTTAAGCTCAGGGGGCGGGTTTCAGCCCCAGCATTTT. Encoded protein: CASSLSSGGGFQPQHF.

The chain recombines TRBV29-1 with TRBJ1-2, with TRBD1 as a possible D gene (5 bases). The CDR3 sequence is 12 residues long. V lost 6 bases and J 7 bases, leaving 15 bases between the germline ends. CDR1 is SQVTM, CDR2 ANQGSEA, per germline. CDR3 amino acids: CSVPREFGGYTF. The CDR3 region has the DNA TGCAGCGTCCCCAGGGAATTCGGTGGCTACACCTTC.